This T cell receptor (beta chain) was captured in a study of cytomegalovirus exposure and HLA in healthy donors. Use of 60 Vbeta and 13 Jbeta primers characterized the PCR. TCRdb's table, derived via immunoSEQ multiplex PCR, lists solely in-frame clones and lacks some. The sample lists 120,000 or so clones; more than 60% were seen once. Germline V gene lookup returns CDR1 SGHRS and CDR2 YFSETQ. Trimming removed 0 bases from V and 8 bases from J; junction bases left unmatched: 3. The CDR3 contains 14 residues. Sequences were obtained from PBMCs. The V gene is TRBV5-1, the J gene TRBJ2-1; 9 nucleotides align to TRBD2. This sequence was found in a man younger than 45 in good health and CMV-seronegative. Here the CDR3 DNA reads TGCGCCAGCAGCTTGGGCGGGGGGGCGGATGAGCAGTTCTTC. Translating gives CASSLGGGADEQFF.